This T cell receptor beta chain was sequenced in a study of shared clonotypes between healthy human individuals. The overall study: Contributing individuals were two females and a few males aged 18 to 49. Study observations and caveats: Depth was large, yet rarefaction showed that sorted-subset sequencing was incomplete. There were few donors, and this limited the genetic and exposure-history diversity represented. Among donors, sharing of clonotypes was expected to be affected by sequencing depth.

V lost 3 bases to trimming and J lost 3 bases; unmatched junction nucleotides: 9. Germline V gene data show CDR1 as SGHDN and CDR2 as FVKESK. The CDR3 length is 16 residues. This clone was seen only once. The target antigen is unknown. Libraries were prepared by immunoSEQ multiplex PCR; TCRdb keeps only in-frame clonotypes and omits some of them. The data show some 2,100,000 clones, about 92% seen once. Positive CCR7 selection of CD45RO-negative cells yielded the naive CD8 cells, and terminally differentiated effector memory CD45RA+ cells were excluded. The receptor comes from a man in his late teens or twenties in good health. Some clones in this sample may be carry-over from other donors' samples. Sample: naive CD8+ T cells from PBMCs. J is TRBJ2-7 and V is TRBV14, with 9 bases identical to TRBD1. The CDR3: CASSQGQGRWIYEQYF. DNA for the CDR3: TGTGCCAGCAGCCAGGGACAGGGACGATGGATCTACGAGCAGTACTTC.